This T cell receptor beta chain came from a study of blood T cell repertoires in COVID-19. Sequencing used immunoSEQ multiplex PCR; TCRdb keeps in-frame clones, though not all of them. This sample has around 230,000 clones, with around four fifths found just once. This clone was seen a handful of times. This CDR3 is 18 amino acids long. Per the germline V gene, CDR1 is SGHRS and CDR2 is YFSETQ. J was trimmed by 2 bases and V by 1 base; bases with no gene match: 6. This sequence was found in a woman in her fifties or sixties with acute or convalescent COVID-19. The chain links TRBV5-1 to TRBJ2-1; 13 nucleotides agree with TRBD2. Source material: peripheral blood. Written as DNA, the CDR3 is TGCGCCAGCAGCTTGTTGACTAGCGGGAGGTCCACCTACAATGAGCAGTTCTTC. Protein: CASSLLTSGRSTYNEQFF.